This is a list of T cell receptor beta chains from one sample in a study of vaccination and CD4 T cells after COVID-19. Each CDR3 protein gets one entry after TCRdb re-called the PCR reads with MiXCR. Among roughly 23,000 distinct CDR3 sequences listed, around 70% were seen once. For these TCRs, the target antigens are not known. The sample was CD4+ T cells from blood, cultured in vitro, taken after SARS-CoV-2 vaccination. These receptors all stem from a human donor who received a COVID-19 vaccine. The CDR3 runs from the conserved cysteine through the conserved F or W. Each record gives: D gene, V gene, J gene, clone size, CDR3 protein, CDR3 DNA. D genes are given only for firm matches. Size is omitted from some rows. Given values are once, few, many or a class for expanded clones.

TRBD1	TRBV6-1	TRBJ1-1	.	CASRKQLPRGATEAFF	TGTGCCAGCAGAAAACAACTACCCAGGGGGGCCACTGAAGCTTTCTTT
.	TRBV12-3/TRBV12-4	TRBJ2-5	.	CASSLGGEETQYF	TGTGCCAGCAGTTTAGGAGGGGAAGAGACCCAGTACTTC
.	TRBV7-3	TRBJ1-1	once	CASREGQNTEAFF	TGTGCCAGCAGGGAGGGACAGAACACTGAAGCTTTCTTT
.	TRBV20-1	TRBJ2-3	few	CSLGRGTDTQYF	TGCAGTCTGGGGCGCGGAACAGATACGCAGTATTTT
TRBD2	TRBV19	TRBJ2-2	.	CASSVTSGGANTGELFF	TGTGCCAGTAGTGTTACTAGCGGGGGGGCGAACACCGGGGAGCTGTTTTTT
TRBD1	TRBV25-1	TRBJ2-2	.	CASSKTGGGGELFF	TGTGCCAGCAGTAAGACAGGGGGCGGCGGGGAGCTGTTTTTT
.	TRBV24-1	TRBJ1-5	few	CATKRGRFCQPQHF	TGTGCCACCAAGAGGGGGAGATTTTGCCAGCCCCAGCATTTT
.	TRBV7-9	TRBJ1-1	.	CASSPKNTEAFF	TGTGCCAGCAGCCCGAAGAACACTGAAGCTTTCTTT
.	TRBV10-3	TRBJ1-2	.	CAISGQARGYGYTF	TGTGCCATCAGTGGACAGGCGAGGGGCTATGGCTACACCTTC
TRBD1	TRBV6-4	TRBJ2-2	.	CASSDSKDRGEAGELFF	TGTGCCAGCAGTGACTCAAAGGACAGGGGTGAAGCCGGGGAGCTGTTTTTT
TRBD1	TRBV30	TRBJ1-2	.	CAWSATGGSGYTF	TGTGCCTGGAGTGCAACAGGGGGCTCTGGCTACACCTTC
TRBD1	TRBV19	TRBJ1-2	few	CASSIGQGGYGYTF	TGTGCCAGTAGTATCGGACAGGGAGGCTATGGCTACACCTTC
TRBD2	TRBV7-6	TRBJ2-3	.	CASSSGLAWDTQYF	TGTGCCAGCAGCTCCGGACTAGCCTGGGATACGCAGTATTTT
.	TRBV6-1	TRBJ1-5	.	CASSELRVQHF	TGTGCCAGCAGTGAACTGAGGGTCCAGCATTTT
.	TRBV19	TRBJ1-1	few	CASRQLTGWDTEAFF	TGTGCCAGTAGACAACTGACAGGTTGGGACACTGAAGCTTTCTTT
TRBD2	TRBV20-1	TRBJ2-3	few	CSARWTRDSSTDTQYF	TGCAGTGCGCGATGGACTAGGGATTCTAGCACAGATACGCAGTATTTT
.	TRBV6-5	TRBJ2-1	.	CASSYRAGDEQFF	TGTGCCAGCAGCTACCGTGCCGGGGATGAGCAGTTCTTC
TRBD1	TRBV7-2	TRBJ1-3	.	CASSSSRGQALSGNTIYF	TGTGCCAGCAGCTCCTCCCGGGGACAGGCCCTCTCTGGAAACACCATATACTTT
TRBD1	TRBV7-8	TRBJ1-2	few	CASSLGRGHTF	TGTGCCAGCAGCTTAGGGAGGGGGCACACCTTC
TRBD1	TRBV20-1	TRBJ1-1	few	CSARDPAGTGGMNTEAFF	TGCAGTGCTAGAGATCCGGCCGGGACAGGGGGCATGAACACTGAAGCTTTCTTT
.	TRBV19	TRBJ2-5	.	CASSKSFQETQYF	TGTGCCAGTAGCAAGTCGTTCCAAGAGACCCAGTACTTC
TRBD2	TRBV5-5	TRBJ2-7	.	CASSLAGGAISEQYF	TGTGCCAGCAGCTTGGCGGGGGGGGCAATAAGCGAGCAGTACTTC
TRBD1	TRBV20-1	TRBJ2-7	.	CSAPARTGPPYEQYF	TGCAGTGCCCCCGCCAGGACAGGGCCCCCCTACGAGCAGTACTTC
TRBD2	TRBV2	TRBJ2-1	.	CASRRRLAGDNEQFF	TGTGCCAGCAGGCGGAGACTAGCGGGGGACAATGAGCAGTTCTTC
TRBD1	TRBV19	TRBJ1-6	.	CASSFGQGAYNSPLHF	TGTGCCAGTAGTTTCGGACAGGGGGCCTATAATTCACCCCTCCACTTT
TRBD1	TRBV27	TRBJ1-5	.	CASSSRGRAQPQHF	TGTGCCAGCAGTTCCAGGGGGCGGGCTCAGCCCCAGCATTTT
.	TRBV6-1	TRBJ1-2	.	CASTDGYYGYTF	TGTGCCAGCACGGACGGATACTATGGCTACACCTTC
TRBD2	TRBV6-1	TRBJ2-7	.	CASSEARGRDLQYF	TGTGCCAGCAGTGAAGCGCGAGGGAGGGACCTTCAGTACTTC
.	TRBV19	TRBJ2-1	.	CASSIGRYYEQFF	TGTGCCAGTAGTATAGGCAGGTACTATGAGCAGTTCTTC
TRBD2	TRBV20-1	TRBJ2-5	.	CSADSGGAWETQYF	TGCAGTGCAGATAGCGGGGGGGCCTGGGAGACCCAGTACTTC
.	TRBV11-3	TRBJ1-2	.	CASSSVGGYGYTF	TGTGCCAGCAGCTCAGTCGGGGGTTATGGCTACACCTTC
TRBD1	TRBV27	TRBJ1-2	.	CASRQGTGVRGYTF	TGTGCCAGCAGACAAGGAACAGGGGTTCGCGGCTACACCTTC
TRBD2	TRBV2	TRBJ2-7	.	CASSEQRGLLYEQYF	TGTGCCAGCAGTGAACAGCGGGGCTTATTATACGAGCAGTACTTC
.	TRBV12-3/TRBV12-4	TRBJ2-5	.	CASSLGGALQETQYF	TGTGCCAGCAGTTTAGGTGGGGCCCTGCAAGAGACCCAGTACTTC
TRBD1	TRBV5-8	TRBJ2-5	.	CASSSGTAQETQYF	TGTGCCAGCAGCTCCGGGACAGCTCAAGAGACCCAGTACTTC
.	TRBV20-1	TRBJ1-1	.	CSARGVWNTEAFF	TGCAGTGCTAGAGGAGTCTGGAACACTGAAGCTTTCTTT
.	TRBV25-1	TRBJ1-2	.	CASSDFRWSYGYTF	TGTGCCAGCAGTGACTTCCGATGGTCCTATGGCTACACCTTC
.	TRBV24-1	TRBJ1-5	few	CATSAGYSNQPQHF	TGTGCCACCAGTGCGGGTTATAGCAATCAGCCCCAGCATTTT
TRBD1	TRBV2	TRBJ2-4	.	CASSVMGQGAKNIQYF	TGTGCCAGCAGTGTAATGGGACAGGGCGCCAAAAACATTCAGTACTTC
TRBD1	TRBV6-5	TRBJ1-5	.	CASSYAGQGGQPQHF	TGTGCCAGCAGTTACGCGGGACAGGGGGGTCAGCCCCAGCATTTT
.	TRBV12-1	TRBJ1-1	.	CASSLSRGDTEAFF	TGTGCCAGCAGCTTATCTAGAGGGGATACTGAAGCTTTCTTT
.	TRBV10-2	TRBJ1-1	few	CASSESRQTTEAFF	TGCGCCAGCAGTGAGTCCAGACAGACCACTGAAGCTTTCTTT
.	TRBV20-1	TRBJ2-2	.	CSARTYTGELFF	TGCAGTGCTCGGACTTACACCGGGGAGCTGTTTTTT
.	TRBV2	TRBJ2-3	.	CASMSAAATDTQYF	TGTGCCAGCATGTCGGCGGCGGCCACAGATACGCAGTATTTT
TRBD2	TRBV11-3	TRBJ2-5	.	CASSPRTSGGFQETQYF	TGTGCCAGCAGCCCTAGGACTAGCGGGGGTTTCCAAGAGACCCAGTACTTC
TRBD2	TRBV24-1	TRBJ2-5	.	CATSDHGTTQETQYF	TGTGCCACCAGTGACCACGGGACTACACAAGAGACCCAGTACTTC
.	TRBV20-1	TRBJ1-3	once	CSATGLPTLGNTIYF	TGCAGTGCCACTGGACTGCCCACTCTTGGAAACACCATATATTTT
.	TRBV19	TRBJ1-2	few	CASNPEGPYGYTF	TGTGCCAGTAACCCGGAGGGACCCTATGGCTACACCTTC
TRBD1	TRBV9	TRBJ1-1	.	CASSLRQGETEAFF	TGTGCCAGCAGCCTCCGACAGGGCGAGACTGAAGCTTTCTTT
.	TRBV20-1	TRBJ2-2	.	CSARKGVRNAGELFF	TGCAGTGCTAGAAAAGGAGTGAGGAACGCCGGGGAGCTGTTTTTT
.	TRBV14	TRBJ2-3	once	CASSQGGGADTQYF	TGTGCCAGCAGCCAAGGCGGGGGCGCAGATACGCAGTATTTT
TRBD2	TRBV7-3	TRBJ2-7	few	CASSPTSGSYEQYF	TGTGCCAGCAGCCCGACTAGCGGCTCCTACGAGCAGTACTTC
.	TRBV7-3	TRBJ1-6	medium-sized	CASTKSGSYNSPLHF	TGTGCCAGCACCAAGTCCGGCTCCTATAATTCACCCCTCCACTTT
.	TRBV10-3	TRBJ1-4	once	CAISEAGTSEKLFF	TGTGCCATCAGTGAGGCTGGGACAAGCGAGAAACTGTTTTTT
TRBD2	TRBV6-1	TRBJ2-5	once	CASSPGLGWETQYF	TGTGCCAGCAGTCCGGGACTAGGGTGGGAGACCCAGTACTTC